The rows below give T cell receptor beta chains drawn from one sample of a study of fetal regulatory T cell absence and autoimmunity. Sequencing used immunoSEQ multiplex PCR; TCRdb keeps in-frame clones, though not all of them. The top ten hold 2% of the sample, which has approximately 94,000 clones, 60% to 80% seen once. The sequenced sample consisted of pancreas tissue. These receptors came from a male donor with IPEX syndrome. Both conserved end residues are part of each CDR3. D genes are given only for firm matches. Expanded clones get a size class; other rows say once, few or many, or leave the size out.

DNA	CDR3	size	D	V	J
TGCGCCAGCAGCCAAGTGGGGAGCAATCAGCCCCAGCATTTT	CASSQVGSNQPQHF	-	-	TRBV4-1	TRBJ1-5
TGTGCCATCAGGGACTTAGCGGGAGAAGGGACCGGGGAGCTGTTTTTT	CAIRDLAGEGTGELFF	-	TRBD2	TRBV10-3	TRBJ2-2
TGTGCCAGCACCGGACAGGGGAGTAGCTATGGCTACACCTTC	CASTGQGSSYGYTF	-	TRBD1	TRBV5-4	TRBJ1-2
TGCAGCGCTGAACCGGGCCCTAAGGCAGATACGCAGTATTTT	CSAEPGPKADTQYF	once	-	TRBV29-1	TRBJ2-3
TGCAGCGTGGTGTTCCCTTGGGCGCAGGGCTACACCTTC	CSVVFPWAQGYTF	-	-	TRBV29-1	TRBJ1-2
TGTGCCAGCAGCCGTTTAAGCGGGAGGATCTACAATGAGCAGTTCTTC	CASSRLSGRIYNEQFF	-	TRBD2	TRBV13	TRBJ2-1
TGTGCCAGCAGGCTAGCGGGCTCCTACAATGAGCAGTTCTTC	CASRLAGSYNEQFF	-	TRBD2	TRBV14	TRBJ2-1
TGTGCCTGGACTAGCGGGATCGATGAGCAGTTCTTC	CAWTSGIDEQFF	-	TRBD2	TRBV30	TRBJ2-1
TGTGCCAGCAGCTTGGCGGCAGGTATACGGGAGACCCAGTACTTC	CASSLAAGIRETQYF	few	-	TRBV5-4	TRBJ2-5
TGTGCCAGCAGCCCCCTACTAGGACTCAGCCAGAACACCGGGGAGCTGTTTTTT	CASSPLLGLSQNTGELFF	-	-	TRBV7-8	TRBJ2-2
TGTGCCAGCAGCGTAGAGTGGGGGGGGGCTGGAACCGGGGAGCTGTTTTTT	CASSVEWGGAGTGELFF	-	-	TRBV9	TRBJ2-2
TGTGCCAGCAGCAAAAACTCTGGGGCCAACGTCCTGACTTTC	CASSKNSGANVLTF	-	-	TRBV21-1	TRBJ2-6
TGCGCCAGCAGCCAAGGAGGGGGGGAAAGTCAGCCCCAGCATTTT	CASSQGGGESQPQHF	-	-	TRBV5-1	TRBJ1-5
TGTGCCAGCAGCCAAGATAGGAGAAACACCATATATTTT	CASSQDRRNTIYF	-	-	TRBV4-2	TRBJ1-3
TGTGCCAGTAGTCAATGGGGGGACAATCAGCCCCAGCATTTT	CASSQWGDNQPQHF	few	-	TRBV19	TRBJ1-5
TGTGCCAGCAGCTTAGCGGGAGGGTTCACAGATACGCAGTATTTT	CASSLAGGFTDTQYF	-	TRBD2	TRBV5-5	TRBJ2-3